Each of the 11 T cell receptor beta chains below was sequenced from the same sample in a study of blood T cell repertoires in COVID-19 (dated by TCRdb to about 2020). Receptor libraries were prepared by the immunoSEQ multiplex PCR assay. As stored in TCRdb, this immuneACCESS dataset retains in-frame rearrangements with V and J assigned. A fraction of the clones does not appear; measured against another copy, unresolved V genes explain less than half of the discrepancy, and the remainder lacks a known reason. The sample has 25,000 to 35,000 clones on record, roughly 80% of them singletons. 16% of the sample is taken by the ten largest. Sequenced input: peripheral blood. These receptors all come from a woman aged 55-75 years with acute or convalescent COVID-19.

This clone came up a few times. The chain's CDR3 is CASSLVQVNYGYTF. For the CDR3, the DNA is TGTGCCAGCAGCTTAGTACAGGTTAACTATGGCTACACCTTC. The J gene is TRBJ1-2, the V gene TRBV7-9, with a weak D call TRBD1 (5 bases). Looked up from germline, CDR1 is SEHNR and CDR2 is FQNEAQ (reference sequence). V was shortened by 1 base and J by 1 base, with 7 bases between the two germline ends. The CDR3 has 14 residues.

The CDR3 bases are TGTGCCAGCAGCTTAGCCCGAGCCTACGAGCAGTACTTC. Translated, it gives CASSLARAYEQYF. The J gene is TRBJ2-7, the V gene TRBV7-2; D is undetermined. In germline, CDR1 is SGHTA, CDR2 FQGNSA. Trimming removed 0 bases from V and 2 bases from J, with 5 bases in between. The CDR3 spans 13 residues.

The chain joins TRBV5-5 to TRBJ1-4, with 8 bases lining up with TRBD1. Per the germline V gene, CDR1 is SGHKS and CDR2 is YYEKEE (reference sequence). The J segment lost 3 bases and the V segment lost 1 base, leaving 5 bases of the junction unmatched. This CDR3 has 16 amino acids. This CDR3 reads CASSLQGAGANEKLFF. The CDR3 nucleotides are TGTGCCAGCAGCTTGCAGGGGGCCGGAGCTAATGAAAAACTGTTTTTT.

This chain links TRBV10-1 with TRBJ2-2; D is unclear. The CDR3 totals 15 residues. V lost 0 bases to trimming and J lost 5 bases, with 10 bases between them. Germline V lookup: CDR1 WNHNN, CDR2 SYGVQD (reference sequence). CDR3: CASSESDFGTGELFF. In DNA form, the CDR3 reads TGCGCCAGCAGTGAGTCCGACTTTGGTACCGGGGAGCTGTTTTTT.

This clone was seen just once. This chain's CDR3 is CAISRSGEFGTKKEFF. CDR3 DNA: TGTGCCATCAGCCGAAGTGGGGAATTTGGGACAAAAAAGGAGTTCTTC. The chain couples TRBV10-3 to TRBJ2-1; D may be TRBD1 (6 bases). The CDR3 runs to 16 residues. V was shortened by 6 bases and J by 14 bases, with 29 bases between the two germline ends. The germline CDR1 and CDR2 sequences are ENHRY and SYGVKD.

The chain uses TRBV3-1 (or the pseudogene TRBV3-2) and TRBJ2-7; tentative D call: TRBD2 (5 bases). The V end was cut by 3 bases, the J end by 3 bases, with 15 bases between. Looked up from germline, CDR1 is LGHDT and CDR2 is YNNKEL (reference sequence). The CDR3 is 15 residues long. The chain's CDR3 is CASSQDPSRGYEQYF. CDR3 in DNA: TGTGCCAGCAGCCAGGACCCTAGCCGGGGCTACGAGCAGTACTTC.

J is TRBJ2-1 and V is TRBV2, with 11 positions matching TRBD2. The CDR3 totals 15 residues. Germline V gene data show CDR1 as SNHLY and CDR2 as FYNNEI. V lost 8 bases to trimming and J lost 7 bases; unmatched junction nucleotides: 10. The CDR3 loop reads CASHHEGLAVNEQFF. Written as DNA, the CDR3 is TGTGCCAGCCACCATGAGGGACTAGCGGTAAATGAGCAGTTCTTC.

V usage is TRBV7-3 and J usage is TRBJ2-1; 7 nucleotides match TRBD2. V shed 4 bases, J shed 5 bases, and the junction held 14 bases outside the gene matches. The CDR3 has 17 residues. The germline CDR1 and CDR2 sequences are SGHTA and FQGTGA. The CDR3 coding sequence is TGTGCCAGCAGCTCCCAGGATTACCAGCGGGGAAACAATGAGCAGTTCTTC. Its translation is CASSSQDYQRGNNEQFF.

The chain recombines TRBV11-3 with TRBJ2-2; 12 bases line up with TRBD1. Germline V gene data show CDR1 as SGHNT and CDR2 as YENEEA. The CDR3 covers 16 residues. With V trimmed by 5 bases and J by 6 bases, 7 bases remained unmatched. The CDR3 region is CASSPQGQGAAGELFF. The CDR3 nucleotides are TGTGCCAGCAGCCCCCAGGGACAGGGGGCTGCCGGGGAGCTGTTTTTT.

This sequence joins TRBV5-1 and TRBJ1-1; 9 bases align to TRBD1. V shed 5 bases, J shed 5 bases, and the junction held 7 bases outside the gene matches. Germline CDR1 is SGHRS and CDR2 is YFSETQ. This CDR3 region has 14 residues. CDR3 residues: CASSSSTGGTEAFF. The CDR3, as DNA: TGCGCCAGCAGTTCCTCGACAGGGGGGACTGAAGCTTTCTTT. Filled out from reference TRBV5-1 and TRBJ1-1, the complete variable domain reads KAGVTQTPRYLIKTRGQQVTLSCSPISGHRSVSWYQQTPGQGLQFLFEYFSETQRNKGNFPGRFSGRQFSNSRSEMNVSTLELGDSALYLCASSSSTGGTEAFFGQGTRLTVV.

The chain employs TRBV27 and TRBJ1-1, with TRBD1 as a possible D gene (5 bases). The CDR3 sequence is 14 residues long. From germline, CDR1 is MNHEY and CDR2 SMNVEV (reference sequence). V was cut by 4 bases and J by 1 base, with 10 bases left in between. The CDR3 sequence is CASSSPTENTEAFF. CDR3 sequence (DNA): TGTGCCAGCAGTTCCCCGACAGAGAACACTGAAGCTTTCTTT.